The present entry profiles one TCR beta chain with its context. The PCR made use of 60 Vbeta and 13 Jbeta primers. Profiled with immunoSEQ multiplex PCR; TCRdb holds only in-frame clones, not every one. This sample has roughly 120,000 clones; about 81% occur once, and the top ten carry approximately 0.99%. The data were taken from a study of cytomegalovirus exposure and HLA in healthy donors. The CDR3 sequence is 15 residues long. Trimming left V 1 base short and J 4 bases short, with 10 bases between. Germline CDR1 MNHNS, CDR2 SASEGT. Sequenced material: PBMCs. The sequence came from a woman aged 30 to 39 in good health and CMV-seronegative. This rearrangement joins TRBV6-1 to TRBJ1-4; D is uncertain. The CDR3 reads CASSEGQSINEKLFF. Here the CDR3 DNA reads TGTGCCAGCAGTGAAGGACAATCGATTAATGAAAAACTGTTTTTT.